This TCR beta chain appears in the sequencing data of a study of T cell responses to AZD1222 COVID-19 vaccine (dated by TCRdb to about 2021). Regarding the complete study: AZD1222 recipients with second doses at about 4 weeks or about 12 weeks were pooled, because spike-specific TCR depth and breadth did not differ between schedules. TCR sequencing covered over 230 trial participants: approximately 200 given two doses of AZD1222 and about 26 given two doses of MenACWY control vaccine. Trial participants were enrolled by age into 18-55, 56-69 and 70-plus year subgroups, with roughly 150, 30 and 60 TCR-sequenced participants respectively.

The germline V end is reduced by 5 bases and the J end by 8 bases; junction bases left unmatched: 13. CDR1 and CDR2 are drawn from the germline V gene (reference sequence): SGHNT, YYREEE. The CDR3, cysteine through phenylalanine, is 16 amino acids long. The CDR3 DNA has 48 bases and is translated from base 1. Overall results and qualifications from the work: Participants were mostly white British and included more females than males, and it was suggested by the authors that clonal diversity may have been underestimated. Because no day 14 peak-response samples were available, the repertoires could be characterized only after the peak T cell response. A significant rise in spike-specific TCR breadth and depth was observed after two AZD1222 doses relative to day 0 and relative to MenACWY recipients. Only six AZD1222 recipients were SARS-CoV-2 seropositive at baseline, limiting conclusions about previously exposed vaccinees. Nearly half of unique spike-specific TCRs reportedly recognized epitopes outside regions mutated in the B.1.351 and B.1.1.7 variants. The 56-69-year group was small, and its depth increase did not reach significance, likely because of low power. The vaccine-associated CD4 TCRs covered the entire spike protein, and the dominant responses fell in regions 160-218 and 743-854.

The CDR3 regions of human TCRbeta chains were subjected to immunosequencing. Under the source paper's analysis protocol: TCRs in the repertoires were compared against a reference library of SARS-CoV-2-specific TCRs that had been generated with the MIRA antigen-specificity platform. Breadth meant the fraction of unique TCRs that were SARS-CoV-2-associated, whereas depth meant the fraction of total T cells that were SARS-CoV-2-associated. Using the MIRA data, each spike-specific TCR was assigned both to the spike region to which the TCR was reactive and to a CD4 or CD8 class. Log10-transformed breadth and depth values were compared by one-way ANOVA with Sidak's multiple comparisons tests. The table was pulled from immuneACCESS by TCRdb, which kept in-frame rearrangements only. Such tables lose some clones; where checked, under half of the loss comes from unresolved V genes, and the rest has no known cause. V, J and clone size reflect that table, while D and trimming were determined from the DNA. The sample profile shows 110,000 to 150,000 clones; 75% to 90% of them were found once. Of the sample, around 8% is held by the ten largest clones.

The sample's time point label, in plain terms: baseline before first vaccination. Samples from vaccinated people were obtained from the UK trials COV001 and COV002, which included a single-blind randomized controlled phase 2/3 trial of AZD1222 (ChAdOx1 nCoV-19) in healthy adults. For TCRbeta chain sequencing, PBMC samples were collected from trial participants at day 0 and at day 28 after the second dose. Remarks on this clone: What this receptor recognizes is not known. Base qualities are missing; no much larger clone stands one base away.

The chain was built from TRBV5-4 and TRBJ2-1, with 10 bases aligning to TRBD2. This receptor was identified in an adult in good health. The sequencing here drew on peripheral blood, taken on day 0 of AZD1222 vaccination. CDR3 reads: CASSRQLAGVLDEQFF. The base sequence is TGTGCCAGCAGTCGACAGCTAGCGGGAGTTTTGGATGAGCAGTTCTTC. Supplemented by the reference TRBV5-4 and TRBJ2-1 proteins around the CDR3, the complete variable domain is ETGVTQSPTHLIKTRGQQVTLRCSSQSGHNTVSWYQQALGQGPQFIFQYYREEENGRGNFPPRFSGLQFPNYSSELNVNALELDDSALYLCASSRQLAGVLDEQFFGPGTRLTVL.